This T cell receptor beta chain comes out of a study of blood T cell repertoires in COVID-19. The V gene lost 3 bases and the J gene lost 5 bases, with 14 bases spanning the gap. The CDR3 is made up of 15 amino acids. Germline CDR1 is MDHEN and CDR2 is SYDVKM. TCRdb keeps only in-frame clones here, not all; method: immunoSEQ multiplex PCR. The data hold tens of thousands of clones, with 80% to 85% observed a single time. This receptor was taken from a man aged 25-45 years with COVID-19, enrolled during active disease. This chain links TRBV28 with TRBJ2-1, with D possibly matching TRBD2 (6 bases). Sequenced input: peripheral blood. CDR3 loop: CASSFGLGGDNEQFF. The CDR3 DNA is TGTGCCAGCAGTTTTGGGCTAGGAGGGGACAATGAGCAGTTCTTC.